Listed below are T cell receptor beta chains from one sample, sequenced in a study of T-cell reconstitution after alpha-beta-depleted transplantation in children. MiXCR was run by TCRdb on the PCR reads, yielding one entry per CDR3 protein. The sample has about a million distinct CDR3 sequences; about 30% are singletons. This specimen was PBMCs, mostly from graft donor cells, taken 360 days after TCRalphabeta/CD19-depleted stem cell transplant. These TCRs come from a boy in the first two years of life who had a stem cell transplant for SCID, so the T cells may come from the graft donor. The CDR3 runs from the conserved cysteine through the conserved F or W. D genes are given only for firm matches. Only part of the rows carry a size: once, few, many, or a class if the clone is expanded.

TGCAGTGCTAGCGGCAATGGGGACGAGCAGTACTTC CSASGNGDEQYF TRBV20-1 . TRBJ2-7 .
TGTGCCAGCAGGTTCCTTACTCGGAACATTCAGTACTTC CASRFLTRNIQYF TRBV2 . TRBJ2-4 once
TGTGCCAGCACCCCCAGCGGGGGACCTCAGGAGACCCAGTACTTC CASTPSGGPQETQYF TRBV7-2 TRBD2 TRBJ2-5 few
TGTGCCAGCCGACAAGGGGTCTCCCTATCTAGCTCCTACAATGAGCAGTTCTTC CASRQGVSLSSSYNEQFF TRBV12-3/TRBV12-4 . TRBJ2-1 few
TGTGCTAGTGCGGTCTCCACAGATACGCAGTATTTT CASAVSTDTQYF TRBV12-5 . TRBJ2-3 few
TGTGCCAGCAGTTTGGGCGGGGGGGCCCTAGGTACGCAGTATTTT CASSLGGGALGTQYF TRBV12-3/TRBV12-4 TRBD2 TRBJ2-3 .
TGTGCCAGTAGTATAGATATCTCCCGGGACAGCAGACGGCCCCAGCATTTT CASSIDISRDSRRPQHF TRBV19 TRBD1 TRBJ1-5 few
TGTGCCAGCAGCCCACAGGGGATTCTGACACTTGGAAACACCATATATTTT CASSPQGILTLGNTIYF TRBV7-6 TRBD1 TRBJ1-3 .
TGTGCCAGCAGCCAACGGGACAGCGCCTACGAGCAGTACTTC CASSQRDSAYEQYF TRBV3-1 TRBD1 TRBJ2-7 .
TGTGCCAGCAGCGTAAATCCCGGGTCAGGGGAGGGCTACACCTTC CASSVNPGSGEGYTF TRBV9 . TRBJ1-2 few
TGTGCCAGCAGTTTGGGAGCAAATAGCAATCAGCCCCAGCATTTT CASSLGANSNQPQHF TRBV12-3/TRBV12-4 . TRBJ1-5 .
TGCGCCAGCAGCTGGGACAGCAACCAAGAGACCCAGTACTTC CASSWDSNQETQYF TRBV5-1 TRBD1 TRBJ2-5 .
TGTGCCAGCAGCATAGGTCCCGAAGCTTACGAGCAGTACTTC CASSIGPEAYEQYF TRBV6-1 . TRBJ2-7 once
TGCAGTGCTAGAGCTCGCCGTGGACAGCCCTACGAGCAGTACTTC CSARARRGQPYEQYF TRBV20-1 . TRBJ2-7 .
TGTGCCAGCAGGGCGACAGGGAGCACTGAAGCTTTCTTT CASRATGSTEAFF TRBV6-1 TRBD1 TRBJ1-1 .
TGCAGCGTTGAAGATCCCAGGCTGAATGGCTACACCTTC CSVEDPRLNGYTF TRBV29-1 . TRBJ1-2 once
TGTGCCAGCAGCCAAGAGGGGCCGGGGGTTCCCGGCTATGGCTACACCTTC CASSQEGPGVPGYGYTF TRBV4-2 . TRBJ1-2 few
TGTGCCAGCAGCCCACAAATGAACACTGAAGCTTTCTTT CASSPQMNTEAFF TRBV7-8 . TRBJ1-1 many
TGTGCCAGCAGCCTCCGGGAGGGAAACACCATATATTTT CASSLREGNTIYF TRBV12-3/TRBV12-4 . TRBJ1-3 few
TGCAGCGCCGGAGGAGGGACAGGGGACGGCTACACCTTC CSAGGGTGDGYTF TRBV29-1 TRBD1 TRBJ1-2 few
TGTGCCAGCAGCCCTCTGGGGGGGCCCACAGATACGCAGTATTTT CASSPLGGPTDTQYF TRBV7-9 . TRBJ2-3 few
TGTGCCAGCAGCCTCCGGACTCCCCCGGGGACAGATACGCAGTATTTT CASSLRTPPGTDTQYF TRBV4-2 . TRBJ2-3 .
TGTGCCAGCTCACGACCTGACAGGTACAATGAGCAGTTCTTC CASSRPDRYNEQFF TRBV18 . TRBJ2-1 .
TGTGCCAGCAGGTCTAAAGGGCCAGATACGCAGTATTTT CASRSKGPDTQYF TRBV12-3/TRBV12-4 . TRBJ2-3 few